This T cell receptor (beta chain) came from a study of graft-versus-host responses after intestinal transplantation. In the study overall: Recipients received multivisceral, liver-intestinal, or isolated intestinal transplants. Study-wide points: Among recipient marrow samples, GvH clones were found; some appeared first in ileum or blood.

Per the germline V gene, CDR1 is ENHRY and CDR2 is SYGVKD. The CDR3 is made up of 18 amino acids. V gave up 3 bases and J gave up 2 bases; unmatched junction bases: 8. Some clones are missing from TCRdb's copy, which holds only in-frame ones; the method was immunoSEQ multiplex PCR. The sample contains more than 80,000 clones, about 88% of which appear only once. Concerning this clone: Its antigen is currently unknown.

J is TRBJ2-3 and V is TRBV10-3; 13 bases are a match to TRBD2. Sample: unstimulated CD4+ T cells sorted from spleen or lymph node cells, taken before intestinal transplant. The clonotype was recovered from a human donor who received an intestinal transplant. The CDR3 sequence: CAISDAGLAGALTDTQYF. The DNA for the CDR3 is TGTGCCATCAGTGATGCCGGACTAGCGGGAGCCCTCACAGATACGCAGTATTTT.